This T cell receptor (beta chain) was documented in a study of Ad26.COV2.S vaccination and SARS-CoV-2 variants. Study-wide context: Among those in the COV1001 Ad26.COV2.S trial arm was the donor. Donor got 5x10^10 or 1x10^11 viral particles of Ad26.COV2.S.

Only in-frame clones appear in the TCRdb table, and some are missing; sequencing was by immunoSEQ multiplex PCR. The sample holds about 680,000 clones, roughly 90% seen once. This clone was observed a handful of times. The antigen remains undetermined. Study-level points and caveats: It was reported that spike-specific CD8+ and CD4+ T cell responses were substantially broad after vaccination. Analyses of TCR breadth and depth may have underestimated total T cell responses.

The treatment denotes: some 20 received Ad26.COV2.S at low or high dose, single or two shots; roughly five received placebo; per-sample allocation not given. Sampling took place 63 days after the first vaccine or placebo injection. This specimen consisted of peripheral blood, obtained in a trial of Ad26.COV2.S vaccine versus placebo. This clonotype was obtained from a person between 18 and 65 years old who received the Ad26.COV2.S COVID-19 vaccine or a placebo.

CDR3 nucleotide sequence: TGTGCCAGAATCCCGCCACAGCTCCACTTT. Its translation: CARIPPQLHF. This sequence joins TRBV7-3 and TRBJ1-6, with D unclear. Germline loops: CDR1 SGHTA, CDR2 FQGTGA. The CDR3 runs 10 residues. Trimming stripped 9 bases from V and 16 bases from J, with 13 bases between. Full variable domain (rest looked up from reference TRBV7-3 and TRBJ1-6): GAGVSQTPSNKVTEKGKYVELRCDPISGHTALYWYRQSLGQGPEFLIYFQGTGAADDSGLPNDRFFAVRPEGSVSTLKIQRTERGDSAVYLCARIPPQLHFGNGTRLTVT.